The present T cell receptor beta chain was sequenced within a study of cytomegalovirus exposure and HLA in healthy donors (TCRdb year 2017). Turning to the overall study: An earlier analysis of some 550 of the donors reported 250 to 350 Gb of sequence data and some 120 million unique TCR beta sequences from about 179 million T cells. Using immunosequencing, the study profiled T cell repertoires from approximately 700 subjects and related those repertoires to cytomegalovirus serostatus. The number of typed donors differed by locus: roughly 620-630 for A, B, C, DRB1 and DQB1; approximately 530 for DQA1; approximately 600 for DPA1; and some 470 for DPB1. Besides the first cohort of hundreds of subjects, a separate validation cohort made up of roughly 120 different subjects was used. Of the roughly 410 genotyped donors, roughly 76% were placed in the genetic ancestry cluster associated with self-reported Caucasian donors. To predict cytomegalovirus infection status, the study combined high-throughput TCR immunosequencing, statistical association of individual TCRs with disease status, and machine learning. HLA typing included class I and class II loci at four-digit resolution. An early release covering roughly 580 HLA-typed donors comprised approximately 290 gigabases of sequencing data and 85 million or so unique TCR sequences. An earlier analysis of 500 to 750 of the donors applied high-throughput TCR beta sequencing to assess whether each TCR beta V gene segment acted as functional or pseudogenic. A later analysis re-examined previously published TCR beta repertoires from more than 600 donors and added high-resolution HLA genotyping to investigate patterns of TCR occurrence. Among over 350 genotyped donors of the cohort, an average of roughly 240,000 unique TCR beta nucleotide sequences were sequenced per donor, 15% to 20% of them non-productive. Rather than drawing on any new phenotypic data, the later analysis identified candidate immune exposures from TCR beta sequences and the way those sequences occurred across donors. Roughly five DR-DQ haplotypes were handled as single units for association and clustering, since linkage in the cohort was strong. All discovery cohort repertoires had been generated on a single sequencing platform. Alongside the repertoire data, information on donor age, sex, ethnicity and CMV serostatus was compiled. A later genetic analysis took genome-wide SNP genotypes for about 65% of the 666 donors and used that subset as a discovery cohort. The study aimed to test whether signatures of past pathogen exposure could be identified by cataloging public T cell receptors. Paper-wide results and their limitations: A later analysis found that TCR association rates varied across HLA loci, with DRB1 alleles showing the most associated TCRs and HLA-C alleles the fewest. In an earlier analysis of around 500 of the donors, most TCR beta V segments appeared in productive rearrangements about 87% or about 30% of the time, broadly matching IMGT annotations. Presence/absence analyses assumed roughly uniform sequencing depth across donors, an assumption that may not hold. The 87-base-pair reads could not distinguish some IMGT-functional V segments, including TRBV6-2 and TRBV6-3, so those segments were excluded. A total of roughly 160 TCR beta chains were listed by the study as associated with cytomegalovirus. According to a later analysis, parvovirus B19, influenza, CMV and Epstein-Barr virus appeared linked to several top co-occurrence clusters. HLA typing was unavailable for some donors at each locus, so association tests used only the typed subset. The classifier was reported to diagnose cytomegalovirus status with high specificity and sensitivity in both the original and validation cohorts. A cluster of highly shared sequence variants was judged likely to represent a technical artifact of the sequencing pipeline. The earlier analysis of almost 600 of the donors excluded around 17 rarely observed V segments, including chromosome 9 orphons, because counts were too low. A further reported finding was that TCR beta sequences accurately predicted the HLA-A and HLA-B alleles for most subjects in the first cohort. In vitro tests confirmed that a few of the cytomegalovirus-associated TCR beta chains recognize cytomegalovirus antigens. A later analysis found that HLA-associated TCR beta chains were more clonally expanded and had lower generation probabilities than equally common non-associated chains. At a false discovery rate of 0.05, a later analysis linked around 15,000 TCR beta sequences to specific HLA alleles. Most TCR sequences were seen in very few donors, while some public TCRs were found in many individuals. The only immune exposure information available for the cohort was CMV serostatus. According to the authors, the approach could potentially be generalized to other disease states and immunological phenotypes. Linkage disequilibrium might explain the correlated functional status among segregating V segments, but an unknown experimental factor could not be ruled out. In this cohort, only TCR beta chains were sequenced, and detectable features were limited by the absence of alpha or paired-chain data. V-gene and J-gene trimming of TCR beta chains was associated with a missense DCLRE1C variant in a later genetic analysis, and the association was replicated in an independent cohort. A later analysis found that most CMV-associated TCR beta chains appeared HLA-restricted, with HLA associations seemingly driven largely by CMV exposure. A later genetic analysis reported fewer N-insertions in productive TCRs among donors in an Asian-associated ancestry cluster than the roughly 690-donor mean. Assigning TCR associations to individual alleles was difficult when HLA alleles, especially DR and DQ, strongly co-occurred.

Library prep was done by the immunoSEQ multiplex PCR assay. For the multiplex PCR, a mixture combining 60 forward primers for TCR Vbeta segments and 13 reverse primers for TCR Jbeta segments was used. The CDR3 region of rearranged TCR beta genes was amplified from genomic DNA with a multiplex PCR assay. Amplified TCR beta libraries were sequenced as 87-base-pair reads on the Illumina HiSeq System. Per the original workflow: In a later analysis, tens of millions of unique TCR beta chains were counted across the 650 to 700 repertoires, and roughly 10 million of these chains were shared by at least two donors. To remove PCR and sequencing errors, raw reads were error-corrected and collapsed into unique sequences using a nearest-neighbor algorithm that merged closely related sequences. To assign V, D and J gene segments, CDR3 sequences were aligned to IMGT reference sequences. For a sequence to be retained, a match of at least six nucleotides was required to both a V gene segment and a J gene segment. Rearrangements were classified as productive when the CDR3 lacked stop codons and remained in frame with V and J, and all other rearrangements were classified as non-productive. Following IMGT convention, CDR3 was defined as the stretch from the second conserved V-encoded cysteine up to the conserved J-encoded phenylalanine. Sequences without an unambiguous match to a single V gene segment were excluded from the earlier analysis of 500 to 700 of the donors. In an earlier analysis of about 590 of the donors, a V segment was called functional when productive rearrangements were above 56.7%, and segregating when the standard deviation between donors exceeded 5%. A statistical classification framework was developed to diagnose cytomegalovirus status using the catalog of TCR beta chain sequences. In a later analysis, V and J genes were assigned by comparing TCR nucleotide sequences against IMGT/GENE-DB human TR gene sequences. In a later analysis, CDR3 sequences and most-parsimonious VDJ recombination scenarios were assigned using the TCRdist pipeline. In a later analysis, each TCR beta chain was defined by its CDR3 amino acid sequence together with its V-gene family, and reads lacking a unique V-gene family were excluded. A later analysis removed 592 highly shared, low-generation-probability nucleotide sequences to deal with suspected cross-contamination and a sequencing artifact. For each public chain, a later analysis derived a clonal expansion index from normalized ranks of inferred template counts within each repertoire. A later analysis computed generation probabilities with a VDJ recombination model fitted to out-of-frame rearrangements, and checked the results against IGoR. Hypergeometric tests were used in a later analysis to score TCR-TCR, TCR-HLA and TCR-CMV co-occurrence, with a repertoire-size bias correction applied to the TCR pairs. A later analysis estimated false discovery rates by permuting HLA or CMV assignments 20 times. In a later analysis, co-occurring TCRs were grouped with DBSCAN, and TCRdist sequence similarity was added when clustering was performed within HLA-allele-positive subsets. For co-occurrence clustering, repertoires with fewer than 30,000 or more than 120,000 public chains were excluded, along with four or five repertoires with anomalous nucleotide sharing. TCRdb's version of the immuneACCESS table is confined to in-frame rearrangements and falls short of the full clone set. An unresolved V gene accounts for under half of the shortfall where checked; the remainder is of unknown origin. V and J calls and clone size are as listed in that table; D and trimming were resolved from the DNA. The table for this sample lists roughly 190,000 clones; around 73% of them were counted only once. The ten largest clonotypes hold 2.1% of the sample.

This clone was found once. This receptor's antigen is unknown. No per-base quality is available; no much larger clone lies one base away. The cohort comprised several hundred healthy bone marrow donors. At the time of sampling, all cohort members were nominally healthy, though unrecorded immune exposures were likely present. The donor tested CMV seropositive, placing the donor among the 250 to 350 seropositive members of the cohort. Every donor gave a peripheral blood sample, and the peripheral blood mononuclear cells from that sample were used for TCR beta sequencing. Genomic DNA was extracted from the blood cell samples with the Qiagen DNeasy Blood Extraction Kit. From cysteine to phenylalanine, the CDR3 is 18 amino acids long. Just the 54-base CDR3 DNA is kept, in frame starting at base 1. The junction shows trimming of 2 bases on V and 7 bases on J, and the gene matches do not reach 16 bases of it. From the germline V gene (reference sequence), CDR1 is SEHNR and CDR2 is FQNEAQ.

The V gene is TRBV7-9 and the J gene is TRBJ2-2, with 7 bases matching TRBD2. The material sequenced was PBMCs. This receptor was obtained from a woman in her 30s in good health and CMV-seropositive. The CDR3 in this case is CASSLTYLSSGTHGELFF. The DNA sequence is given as TGTGCCAGCAGCTTAACCTACCTCTCTAGCGGTACTCACGGGGAGCTGTTTTTT. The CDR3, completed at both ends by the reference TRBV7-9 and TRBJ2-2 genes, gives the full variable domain DTGVSQNPRHKITKRGQNVTFRCDPISEHNRLYWYRQTLGQGPEFLTYFQNEAQLEKSRLLSDRFSAERPKGSFSTLEIQRTEQGDSAMYLCASSLTYLSSGTHGELFFGEGSRLTVL.